A selection of T cell receptor beta chains follows, all from one sample in a study of technical replicates of blood from a handful of donors. Libraries were prepared by immunoSEQ multiplex PCR; TCRdb keeps only in-frame clonotypes and omits some of them. The sample carries approximately 59,000 clones, approximately 86% recorded once. The sequenced sample was PBMCs. All receptors come from a human donor in good health. Some clones in this sample may be carry-over from other donors' samples. The conserved cysteine and the conserved F or W are not part of the CDR3 here. Each record gives: V gene, J gene, CDR3 protein.

TRBV5-1	TRBJ1-4	ASSTGQGGEKLF
TRBV2	TRBJ2-7	ASGTSGRGGEQY
TRBV25-1	TRBJ2-7	ASSLQGGTYEQY
TRBV27	TRBJ1-1	ASTRDSPSGFTEAF
TRBV15	TRBJ2-7	ATSSEPTSGRTGQY
TRBV11-2	TRBJ2-5	ASSSQVDGGETQY
TRBV5-4	TRBJ2-1	ASSPTSTYNEQF
TRBV18	TRBJ1-3	ASSPGAERNTIY
TRBV7-6	TRBJ2-3	ASSFTRTDTQY
TRBV19	TRBJ2-6	ASSTGTDSGANVLT
TRBV2	TRBJ2-4	ASRGGAKNIQY
TRBV7-2	TRBJ1-5	ASSLVGDSNQPQH
TRBV9	TRBJ1-5	ASSVGLNNQPQH
TRBV29-1	TRBJ2-3	STNLAGGPEDTQY
TRBV6-1	TRBJ2-2	ASSENEGVTGELF
TRBV2	TRBJ1-1	ASYGQTPWPF
TRBV11-2	TRBJ2-5	ASSRDREVTQY
TRBV5-1	TRBJ2-2	ASHTVNSGELF
TRBV7-2	TRBJ2-7	ASSSTGVGQY
TRBV30	TRBJ2-3	AWSSTSGRRDTQY
TRBV6-5	TRBJ2-3	ASSDRGTTDTQY
TRBV2	TRBJ1-1	ASSRGRTALTEAF
TRBV15	TRBJ2-4	ATSRWRENIQY
TRBV20-1	TRBJ1-1	KGQGASEAF
TRBV19	TRBJ2-1	ASSIPGQGLNEQF
TRBV28	TRBJ1-6	ASRARRIVSNNSPLH
TRBV7-2	TRBJ2-3	ASSLGAGRTDTQY
TRBV11-2	TRBJ2-7	ASSSFPPYEQY
TRBV7-8	TRBJ2-3	ASSLGLSNTQY
TRBV5-1	TRBJ2-3	ASSLGQPGPTDTQY
TRBV27	TRBJ2-3	ASHSVGRTDTQY
TRBV4-1	TRBJ2-2	ASSLTENTGELF
TRBV4-1	TRBJ1-4	ASSQDSRFATNEKLF
TRBV7-2	TRBJ2-2	ASSLVQGNTGELF
TRBV2	TRBJ1-5	ASSDFRTNQPQH
TRBV5-1	TRBJ2-2	ASKSGYTGELF
TRBV4-3	TRBJ1-4	ASSQGTGSNEKLF
TRBV2	TRBJ2-7	ASRASGRPDYEQY
TRBV7-2	TRBJ2-1	ASSLGTGAYYNEQF
TRBV4-3	TRBJ2-2	ASSPGGLNTGELF
TRBV5-6	TRBJ2-5	ASSLRTGGQETQY
TRBV19	TRBJ1-5	ASSQAGGGQPQH
TRBV6-5	TRBJ1-3	ASSPGTPSGNTIY
TRBV5-6	TRBJ1-2	ASSTAGARSYGYT
TRBV29-1	TRBJ1-2	SAHLADGYT
TRBV10-3	TRBJ2-3	ATGLGDTQY
TRBV7-6	TRBJ1-1	ASSLGAGTEAF
TRBV10-3	TRBJ1-1	AISSFGGENTEAF
TRBV2	TRBJ2-5	ASRLDIAPETQY
TRBV5-8	TRBJ1-1	ASNPGGGNTEAF
TRBV5-4	TRBJ2-1	ASSPSGGGHYNEQF
TRBV7-2	TRBJ1-5	ASSTQGNQPQH
TRBV27	TRBJ2-7	ASSSRHEQY
TRBV2	TRBJ2-1	ASRIGAYNEQF